This T cell receptor beta chain appears in the sequencing data of a study of T-cell reconstitution after alpha-beta-depleted transplantation in children. A TCRbeta library incorporating unique molecular identifiers was prepared. TCRdb passed the PCR reads through MiXCR, listing each CDR3 protein once. The data contain hundreds of thousands of distinct CDR3 sequences, 20% to 30% of them seen just once; the ten biggest clones take up about 5%. General study findings and limits: Surviving thymic progenitors and recipient T cells were the source of high TCRbeta diversity at day 60 in some patients.

The table lists this clonotype with a few counts. Its target is not known. The sample consisted of PBMCs, mostly from graft donor cells, taken 360 days after TCRalphabeta/CD19-depleted stem cell transplant. This sequence was found in a female patient aged 2-15 years who had a stem cell transplant for congenital amegakaryocytic thrombocytopenia, so the T cells may come from the graft donor.

CDR3 residues: CASSLGLSVEEQYF. The CDR3 DNA reads as TGTGCCAGCAGCTTAGGTCTATCTGTTGAAGAGCAGTACTTC. The chain links TRBV7-9 to TRBJ2-7, with D unresolved. CDR1 SEHNR and CDR2 FQNEAQ come from the germline V gene (reference sequence). Trimming removed 1 base at V and 7 bases at J, with 14 bases between. There are 14 residues in the CDR3. Based on the CDR3 plus reference TRBV7-9 and TRBJ2-7, the full variable domain is DTGVSQNPRHKITKRGQNVTFRCDPISEHNRLYWYRQTLGQGPEFLTYFQNEAQLEKSRLLSDRFSAERPKGSFSTLEIQRTEQGDSAMYLCASSLGLSVEEQYFGPGTRLTVT.